These T cell receptor beta chains were read from a single sample in a study of metastatic and nonmetastatic thyroid tumors. Via MiXCR, TCRdb re-called the PCR reads. The table has about 13,000 clones, approximately 26% seen once; the top ten hold about 60%. The specimen was blood. Receptor source: a male donor with papillary thyroid cancer or a benign thyroid nodule (not recorded which). Some clones in this sample may be carry-over from other donors' samples. The CDR3 runs from the conserved cysteine through the conserved F or W. Fields, in order: clone size, D gene, J gene, V gene, CDR3 protein, CDR3 DNA. D genes are given only for firm matches. Clone size is not always given. Where it is, it says once, few, many or a class for expanded clones.

clone size: few; D gene: TRBD1; J gene: TRBJ1-2; V gene: TRBV28; CDR3 protein: CASSRQGANYGYTF; CDR3 DNA: TGTGCCAGCAGTCGACAGGGGGCTAACTATGGCTACACCTTC
clone size: .; D gene: .; J gene: TRBJ1-6; V gene: TRBV28; CDR3 protein: CASCLGQHHSPLHF; CDR3 DNA: TGTGCCAGCTGTTTAGGTCAGCATCATTCACCCCTCCACTTT
clone size: .; D gene: TRBD1; J gene: TRBJ2-3; V gene: TRBV6-1; CDR3 protein: CASSPDRDRDADTQYF; CDR3 DNA: TGTGCCAGCAGTCCCGACCGGGACAGGGATGCAGATACGCAGTATTTT
clone size: few; D gene: .; J gene: TRBJ2-5; V gene: TRBV6-2/TRBV6-3; CDR3 protein: CASSYSAQETQYF; CDR3 DNA: TGTGCCAGCAGTTACTCGGCCCAAGAGACCCAGTACTTC
clone size: medium-sized; D gene: TRBD1; J gene: TRBJ2-7; V gene: TRBV5-1; CDR3 protein: CASSLPGTGGWSYEQYF; CDR3 DNA: TGCGCCAGCAGCCTCCCCGGGACAGGGGGCTGGTCCTACGAGCAGTACTTC
clone size: few; D gene: .; J gene: TRBJ1-3; V gene: TRBV6-1; CDR3 protein: CASSSTPGSGNTIYF; CDR3 DNA: TGTGCCAGCAGTTCCACCCCCGGCTCTGGAAACACCATATATTTT
clone size: many; D gene: .; J gene: TRBJ1-1; V gene: TRBV27; CDR3 protein: CASKGGVGRTEAFF; CDR3 DNA: TGTGCCAGCAAAGGGGGGGTGGGCCGTACTGAAGCTTTCTTT
clone size: medium-sized; D gene: .; J gene: TRBJ2-1; V gene: TRBV11-2; CDR3 protein: CASSLSDNEQFF; CDR3 DNA: TGTGCCAGCAGCTTAAGTGACAATGAGCAGTTCTTC
clone size: .; D gene: .; J gene: TRBJ2-6; V gene: TRBV5-1; CDR3 protein: CASSLGYVGGANVLTF; CDR3 DNA: TGCGCCAGCAGCTTGGGCTACGTGGGTGGGGCCAACGTCCTGACTTTC
clone size: few; D gene: TRBD2; J gene: TRBJ2-3; V gene: TRBV27; CDR3 protein: CASSSRLAGGITDAQYF; CDR3 DNA: TGTGCCAGCAGTTCTCGACTAGCGGGAGGGATTACAGATGCGCAGTATTTT
clone size: few; D gene: TRBD1; J gene: TRBJ1-5; V gene: TRBV10-3; CDR3 protein: CAISDDGTGVLPQHF; CDR3 DNA: TGTGCCATCAGCGACGACGGGACAGGGGTTCTGCCCCAGCATTTT
clone size: few; D gene: .; J gene: TRBJ2-7; V gene: TRBV30; CDR3 protein: CAWSVVHYEQYF; CDR3 DNA: TGTGCCTGGAGTGTAGTGCACTACGAGCAGTACTTC
clone size: few; D gene: .; J gene: TRBJ2-3; V gene: TRBV7-2; CDR3 protein: CASSPRVDTQYF; CDR3 DNA: TGTGCCAGCAGCCCCAGGGTAGATACGCAGTATTTT
clone size: few; D gene: TRBD2; J gene: TRBJ2-2; V gene: TRBV12-3/TRBV12-4; CDR3 protein: CASSFTGGLNTGELFF; CDR3 DNA: TGTGCCAGCAGTTTCACGGGAGGACTAAACACCGGGGAGCTGTTTTTT
clone size: many; D gene: TRBD2; J gene: TRBJ2-5; V gene: TRBV5-1; CDR3 protein: CASSWTSGRAVGETQYF; CDR3 DNA: TGCGCCAGCAGCTGGACTAGCGGGAGGGCCGTAGGAGAGACCCAGTACTTC
clone size: .; D gene: .; J gene: TRBJ2-5; V gene: TRBV6-1; CDR3 protein: CASSEGDSLIRQETQYF; CDR3 DNA: TGTGCCAGCAGTGAAGGCGACAGCCTTATTCGACAAGAGACCCAGTACTTC
clone size: few; D gene: TRBD1; J gene: TRBJ2-5; V gene: TRBV2; CDR3 protein: CASSRQGAGETQYF; CDR3 DNA: TGTGCCAGCAGTAGACAGGGGGCGGGGGAGACCCAGTACTTC
clone size: .; D gene: .; J gene: TRBJ2-1; V gene: TRBV27; CDR3 protein: CASSLAHSYNEQFF; CDR3 DNA: TGTGCCAGCAGTTTAGCGCACTCCTACAATGAGCAGTTCTTC
clone size: few; D gene: .; J gene: TRBJ2-1; V gene: TRBV19; CDR3 protein: CASSIEAETYNEQFF; CDR3 DNA: TGTGCCAGTAGTATAGAGGCGGAAACCTACAATGAGCAGTTCTTC
clone size: medium-sized; D gene: .; J gene: TRBJ1-2; V gene: TRBV28; CDR3 protein: CASSLDLGYTF; CDR3 DNA: TGTGCCAGCAGTTTGGACCTAGGCTACACCTTC
clone size: .; D gene: .; J gene: TRBJ2-7; V gene: TRBV6-1; CDR3 protein: CASSATGDPFYEQYF; CDR3 DNA: TGTGCCAGCAGTGCTACAGGAGACCCTTTCTATGAGCAGTACTTC
clone size: .; D gene: TRBD1; J gene: TRBJ2-5; V gene: TRBV20-1; CDR3 protein: CSAPETGMETQYF; CDR3 DNA: TGCAGTGCTCCTGAGACAGGGATGGAGACCCAGTACTTC
clone size: few; D gene: .; J gene: TRBJ2-1; V gene: TRBV12-3/TRBV12-4; CDR3 protein: CASRYSNNEQFF; CDR3 DNA: TGTGCCAGCCGGTATAGCAACAATGAGCAGTTCTTC
clone size: medium-sized; D gene: .; J gene: TRBJ2-2; V gene: TRBV5-1; CDR3 protein: CASSPAGGSETGELFF; CDR3 DNA: TGCGCCAGCAGCCCGGCAGGGGGGTCTGAGACCGGGGAGCTGTTTTTT
clone size: few; D gene: TRBD2; J gene: TRBJ2-2; V gene: TRBV6-2/TRBV6-3; CDR3 protein: CASSSRKAGAMGELFF; CDR3 DNA: TGTGCCAGCAGTTCCCGAAAAGCGGGAGCTATGGGGGAGCTGTTTTTT
clone size: .; D gene: .; J gene: TRBJ2-6; V gene: TRBV4-3; CDR3 protein: CASSQEFSGANVLTF; CDR3 DNA: TGCGCCAGCAGCCAAGAATTCTCCGGGGCCAACGTCCTGACTTTC
clone size: .; D gene: TRBD1; J gene: TRBJ1-5; V gene: TRBV6-1; CDR3 protein: CASSAPIPGQMSNQPQHF; CDR3 DNA: TGTGCCAGCAGTGCGCCAATCCCGGGACAGATGAGCAATCAGCCCCAGCATTTT
clone size: .; D gene: .; J gene: TRBJ1-4; V gene: TRBV18; CDR3 protein: CASSPVITTGNEKLFF; CDR3 DNA: TGTGCCAGCTCACCAGTCATAACCACGGGCAATGAAAAACTGTTTTTT
clone size: .; D gene: .; J gene: TRBJ1-6; V gene: TRBV12-3/TRBV12-4; CDR3 protein: CASSSAVINSPLHF; CDR3 DNA: TGTGCCAGCAGTTCAGCCGTAATCAATTCACCCCTCCACTTT
clone size: few; D gene: TRBD2; J gene: TRBJ2-7; V gene: TRBV6-1; CDR3 protein: CASTHLPGLAYEQYF; CDR3 DNA: TGTGCCAGCACTCACCTCCCGGGACTAGCCTACGAGCAGTACTTC
clone size: .; D gene: .; J gene: TRBJ2-7; V gene: TRBV6-5; CDR3 protein: CASSYLQGYEQYF; CDR3 DNA: TGTGCCAGCAGTTACTTACAGGGCTACGAGCAGTACTTC
clone size: .; D gene: TRBD2; J gene: TRBJ2-7; V gene: TRBV10-3; CDR3 protein: CANIGTSGGYEQYF; CDR3 DNA: TGTGCCAACATTGGGACTAGTGGGGGGTACGAGCAGTACTTC
clone size: .; D gene: .; J gene: TRBJ2-7; V gene: TRBV30; CDR3 protein: CAWSNPPGTYEQYF; CDR3 DNA: TGTGCCTGGAGCAACCCACCGGGGACCTACGAGCAGTACTTC
clone size: .; D gene: TRBD2; J gene: TRBJ2-2; V gene: TRBV5-1; CDR3 protein: CASSLVTGGGELFF; CDR3 DNA: TGCGCCAGCAGCTTGGTAACGGGAGGCGGGGAGCTGTTTTTT
clone size: few; D gene: .; J gene: TRBJ1-2; V gene: TRBV28; CDR3 protein: CASLGGLNYGYTF; CDR3 DNA: TGTGCCAGCTTGGGGGGCCTTAACTATGGCTACACCTTC
clone size: once; D gene: .; J gene: TRBJ1-1; V gene: TRBV18; CDR3 protein: CASSPTDLNTEAFF; CDR3 DNA: TGTGCCAGCTCACCAACAGATTTGAACACTGAAGCTTTCTTT
clone size: few; D gene: TRBD2; J gene: TRBJ2-1; V gene: TRBV11-2; CDR3 protein: CASRRSGTRYNEQFF; CDR3 DNA: TGTGCCAGCAGGCGTTCCGGGACTAGATACAATGAGCAGTTCTTC
clone size: .; D gene: .; J gene: TRBJ2-1; V gene: TRBV12-3/TRBV12-4; CDR3 protein: CASSLAQGYEQFF; CDR3 DNA: TGTGCCAGCAGTTTAGCGCAGGGGTATGAGCAGTTCTTC
clone size: few; D gene: .; J gene: TRBJ1-4; V gene: TRBV27; CDR3 protein: CASRPRTSNEKLFF; CDR3 DNA: TGTGCCAGCAGACCCCGGACCTCTAATGAAAAACTGTTTTTT
clone size: few; D gene: .; J gene: TRBJ2-3; V gene: TRBV11-3; CDR3 protein: CASSLGLGGVDTQYF; CDR3 DNA: TGTGCCAGCAGCCTAGGACTGGGAGGAGTAGATACGCAGTATTTT
clone size: .; D gene: TRBD1; J gene: TRBJ2-7; V gene: TRBV6-1; CDR3 protein: CASSRDRGSHEQYF; CDR3 DNA: TGTGCCAGCAGTAGGGACAGGGGGTCCCACGAGCAGTACTTC
clone size: few; D gene: TRBD1; J gene: TRBJ2-2; V gene: TRBV6-4; CDR3 protein: CASSQGAAGELFF; CDR3 DNA: TGTGCCAGCAGTCAGGGGGCGGCCGGGGAGCTGTTTTTT
clone size: many; D gene: TRBD2; J gene: TRBJ2-3; V gene: TRBV7-2; CDR3 protein: CASSLSGRRDDTQYF; CDR3 DNA: TGTGCCAGCAGCTTAAGCGGGAGGAGGGATGATACGCAGTATTTT
clone size: .; D gene: TRBD2; J gene: TRBJ2-7; V gene: TRBV11-2; CDR3 protein: CASSTLSGRRSYEQYF; CDR3 DNA: TGTGCCAGCAGCACGCTCAGCGGGAGGAGGTCCTACGAGCAGTACTTC
clone size: few; D gene: TRBD2; J gene: TRBJ2-3; V gene: TRBV6-4; CDR3 protein: CASSGTSGSPDTQYF; CDR3 DNA: TGTGCCAGCAGTGGGACTAGCGGGAGCCCAGATACGCAGTATTTT
clone size: .; D gene: .; J gene: TRBJ2-7; V gene: TRBV10-3; CDR3 protein: CAIRDDRDGTYEQYF; CDR3 DNA: TGTGCCATCAGGGATGACCGGGACGGGACCTACGAGCAGTACTTC
clone size: many; D gene: TRBD2; J gene: TRBJ2-7; V gene: TRBV13; CDR3 protein: CASSSTSGNYEQYF; CDR3 DNA: TGTGCCAGCAGCTCGACTAGCGGGAACTACGAGCAGTACTTC
clone size: .; D gene: .; J gene: TRBJ1-2; V gene: TRBV7-3; CDR3 protein: CASSLVSGGDGYTF; CDR3 DNA: TGTGCCAGCAGCTTAGTTTCTGGGGGTGATGGCTACACCTTC
clone size: .; D gene: TRBD1; J gene: TRBJ2-1; V gene: TRBV4-3; CDR3 protein: CASSQEGTGTNEQFF; CDR3 DNA: TGCGCCAGCAGCCAAGAGGGGACAGGGACGAATGAGCAGTTCTTC
clone size: few; D gene: .; J gene: TRBJ1-3; V gene: TRBV7-8; CDR3 protein: CASSLGVGGFGNTIYF; CDR3 DNA: TGTGCCAGCAGCTTAGGAGTCGGGGGATTTGGAAACACCATATATTTT
clone size: few; D gene: .; J gene: TRBJ2-3; V gene: TRBV6-2/TRBV6-3; CDR3 protein: CASSYRRTDTQYF; CDR3 DNA: TGTGCCAGCAGTTATAGGCGCACAGATACGCAGTATTTT
clone size: .; D gene: TRBD2; J gene: TRBJ2-7; V gene: TRBV6-1; CDR3 protein: CASRGGLAGSYEQYF; CDR3 DNA: TGTGCCAGCAGGGGCGGACTAGCGGGTTCCTACGAGCAGTACTTC
clone size: many; D gene: TRBD1; J gene: TRBJ2-5; V gene: TRBV25-1; CDR3 protein: CASSEPRTGGGQETQYF; CDR3 DNA: TGTGCCAGCAGTGAACCCCGGACAGGGGGAGGGCAAGAGACCCAGTACTTC
clone size: medium-sized; D gene: .; J gene: TRBJ1-2; V gene: TRBV20-1; CDR3 protein: CSAPSRGNYTF; CDR3 DNA: TGCAGTGCCCCCTCCCGGGGGAACTACACCTTC
clone size: .; D gene: TRBD1; J gene: TRBJ2-7; V gene: TRBV7-2; CDR3 protein: CASSSPRDSSYEQYF; CDR3 DNA: TGTGCCAGCAGCTCCCCCCGGGACAGCTCCTACGAGCAGTACTTC
clone size: few; D gene: .; J gene: TRBJ2-7; V gene: TRBV28; CDR3 protein: CASSAATSYEQYF; CDR3 DNA: TGTGCCAGCAGTGCGGCAACCTCCTACGAGCAGTACTTC
clone size: few; D gene: .; J gene: TRBJ2-7; V gene: TRBV28; CDR3 protein: CASIRGSYEQYF; CDR3 DNA: TGTGCCAGCATAAGGGGGTCCTACGAGCAGTACTTC
clone size: .; D gene: .; J gene: TRBJ2-1; V gene: TRBV27; CDR3 protein: CASSLSSGRSYNEQFF; CDR3 DNA: TGTGCCAGCAGTTTATCATCCGGGAGATCCTACAATGAGCAGTTCTTC
clone size: medium-sized; D gene: .; J gene: TRBJ2-1; V gene: TRBV25-1; CDR3 protein: CASSRDGDSPYNEQFF; CDR3 DNA: TGTGCCAGCTCAAGGGACGGAGATTCCCCCTACAATGAGCAGTTCTTC
clone size: many; D gene: .; J gene: TRBJ1-2; V gene: TRBV4-1; CDR3 protein: CASSQVRGSYGYTF; CDR3 DNA: TGCGCCAGCAGCCAAGTCCGGGGTAGCTATGGCTACACCTTC